Listed below are T cell receptor beta chains from one sample, sequenced in a study of T cell repertoires in cytomegalovirus infection. Their recognized antigens are unknown. Each CDR3 protein gets one entry after TCRdb re-called the reads with MiXCR. This repertoire shows tens of thousands of distinct CDR3 sequences, 20% found once; its top ten account for roughly 67%. Source: CD8+ T cells from cultured PBMCs, taken from culture after CMV antigen stimulation. These receptors were obtained from a human donor in good health (CMV status not recorded). Some clones in this sample may be carry-over from other donors' samples. Each CDR3 is given with its conserved first and last residue. A D gene is named only where the DNA matches it firmly. Not all rows give a size; the values are once, few, many and, for expanded clones, a class.

clone_size: few
v_call: TRBV7-8
d_call: TRBD2
j_call: TRBJ2-7
cdr3_nt: TGTGCCAGCAGCTTAGCGGTCGGTCGGACTAGCGGCTTCGGCGACGAGCAGTACTTC
cdr3_aa: CASSLAVGRTSGFGDEQYF

clone_size: -
v_call: TRBV7-2
d_call: -
j_call: TRBJ2-5
cdr3_nt: TGTGCCAGCAGCTTAAGGCGAAGAGGTAACCGTGAAGAGACCCAGTACTTC
cdr3_aa: CASSLRRRGNREETQYF

clone_size: -
v_call: TRBV7-9
d_call: -
j_call: TRBJ1-1
cdr3_nt: TGTGCCAGCAGCTCGGAGCTGCGGGACACTGAAGCTTTCTTT
cdr3_aa: CASSSELRDTEAFF

clone_size: -
v_call: TRBV7-8
d_call: TRBD1
j_call: TRBJ2-7
cdr3_nt: TGTGCCAGCAGCTTAGCGAACACCCGGGACAGGGGTTGGGAAGAGCAGTACTTC
cdr3_aa: CASSLANTRDRGWEEQYF

clone_size: -
v_call: TRBV6-5
d_call: -
j_call: TRBJ1-5
cdr3_nt: TGTGCCAGCAGTTACGGGCAGGGAATCAATCAGCCCCAGCATTTT
cdr3_aa: CASSYGQGINQPQHF

clone_size: -
v_call: TRBV7-6
d_call: -
j_call: TRBJ2-6
cdr3_nt: TGTGCCAGCAGCCTTAGGGCGGCACAGGAACCCTACTCTGGGGCCAACGTCCTGACTTTC
cdr3_aa: CASSLRAAQEPYSGANVLTF

clone_size: -
v_call: TRBV7-2
d_call: TRBD2
j_call: TRBJ2-3
cdr3_nt: TGTGCCAGCAGCCCGGGGGGGCTGGGAGATACGCAGTATTTT
cdr3_aa: CASSPGGLGDTQYF

clone_size: once
v_call: TRBV5-5
d_call: -
j_call: TRBJ2-1
cdr3_nt: TGTGCCAGCAGGCAGGGGAGTGTGAGCTCCTACAATGAGCAGTTCTTC
cdr3_aa: CASRQGSVSSYNEQFF

clone_size: -
v_call: TRBV7-8
d_call: -
j_call: TRBJ1-1
cdr3_nt: TGTGCCAGCAGCTTCAAGTCGAGGGTCACAGCTGAAGCTTTCTTT
cdr3_aa: CASSFKSRVTAEAFF

clone_size: few
v_call: TRBV4-3
d_call: -
j_call: TRBJ1-2
cdr3_nt: TGCGCCAGCAGCCAAGTAGGGGAACGAGGCTACACCTTC
cdr3_aa: CASSQVGERGYTF

clone_size: many
v_call: TRBV12-3/TRBV12-4
d_call: TRBD2
j_call: TRBJ2-1
cdr3_nt: TGTGCCAGCAGGCCCGGGACTAGCGGGGGAGTCAATGAGCAGTTCTTC
cdr3_aa: CASRPGTSGGVNEQFF

clone_size: -
v_call: TRBV6-2/TRBV6-3
d_call: -
j_call: TRBJ2-5
cdr3_nt: TGTGCCAGCACTTGGAAAGAGACCCAGTACTTC
cdr3_aa: CASTWKETQYF

clone_size: -
v_call: TRBV10-3
d_call: -
j_call: TRBJ2-5
cdr3_nt: TGTGCCATCAGTGATTCTGAGACCCAGTACTTC
cdr3_aa: CAISDSETQYF

clone_size: many
v_call: TRBV6-1
d_call: TRBD1
j_call: TRBJ2-7
cdr3_nt: TGTGCCAGCAGTGAAGCGCCGGACAGGGCGCATTCGCAGTACTTC
cdr3_aa: CASSEAPDRAHSQYF

clone_size: few
v_call: TRBV7-9
d_call: TRBD1
j_call: TRBJ1-2
cdr3_nt: TGTGCCAGCAGCCAGGGGGGACAGATTGTCTATGGCTACACCTTC
cdr3_aa: CASSQGGQIVYGYTF

clone_size: few
v_call: TRBV2
d_call: -
j_call: TRBJ2-4
cdr3_nt: TGTGCCAGCTTGGTGGGGTTGGGTGGAAACATTCAGTACTTC
cdr3_aa: CASLVGLGGNIQYF

clone_size: -
v_call: TRBV7-2
d_call: -
j_call: TRBJ1-2
cdr3_nt: TGTGCCAGCAGCTTACGTTGGAGGGACTATGGCTACACCTTC
cdr3_aa: CASSLRWRDYGYTF

clone_size: -
v_call: TRBV23-1
d_call: TRBD1
j_call: TRBJ1-5
cdr3_nt: TGCGCCAGCAGTCAAAACGGGGACAGGGCTAGCAATCAGCCCCAGCATTTT
cdr3_aa: CASSQNGDRASNQPQHF

clone_size: few
v_call: TRBV7-8
d_call: -
j_call: TRBJ2-7
cdr3_nt: TGTGCCAGCAGCTTAGTCCAGGCGGCAGGGGCTCGGCACGAGCAGTACTTC
cdr3_aa: CASSLVQAAGARHEQYF

clone_size: -
v_call: TRBV14
d_call: -
j_call: TRBJ2-5
cdr3_nt: TGTGCCAGCAGCCTATCGACAGATTTACAAGAGACCCAGTACTTC
cdr3_aa: CASSLSTDLQETQYF

clone_size: -
v_call: TRBV7-2
d_call: -
j_call: TRBJ2-7
cdr3_nt: TGTGCCAGCAGCCACAACCTTGGCTACGAGCAGTACTTC
cdr3_aa: CASSHNLGYEQYF

clone_size: few
v_call: TRBV7-9
d_call: -
j_call: TRBJ1-2
cdr3_nt: TGTGCCAGCAGCTTAACGGGATATGGCTACACCTTC
cdr3_aa: CASSLTGYGYTF

clone_size: few
v_call: TRBV12-3/TRBV12-4
d_call: TRBD2
j_call: TRBJ2-5
cdr3_nt: TGTGCCAGCAGGGCCAGCGGGGGGCTTGGAGAGACCCAGTACTTC
cdr3_aa: CASRASGGLGETQYF

clone_size: few
v_call: TRBV11-2
d_call: -
j_call: TRBJ2-7
cdr3_nt: TGTGCCAGCAGCCCGGGACCAGGGTCCTACGAGCAGTACTTC
cdr3_aa: CASSPGPGSYEQYF

clone_size: once
v_call: TRBV6-5
d_call: TRBD2
j_call: TRBJ2-1
cdr3_nt: TGTGCCAGCAGTTACTACACACGTAGCGGGGGGATATACAATGAGCAGTTCTTC
cdr3_aa: CASSYYTRSGGIYNEQFF

clone_size: few
v_call: TRBV6-2/TRBV6-3
d_call: -
j_call: TRBJ2-7
cdr3_nt: TGTGCCAGCAGTTACACGCTCAGAGCCTACGAGCAGTACTTC
cdr3_aa: CASSYTLRAYEQYF

clone_size: -
v_call: TRBV6-5
d_call: -
j_call: TRBJ2-5
cdr3_nt: TGTGCCAGCAGTTACTCTGGGTCCCGAGAGACCCAGTACTTC
cdr3_aa: CASSYSGSRETQYF

clone_size: -
v_call: TRBV7-8
d_call: TRBD2
j_call: TRBJ2-1
cdr3_nt: TGTGCCAGCAGCGCCTGGACTAGCACCTACAATGAGCAGTTCTTC
cdr3_aa: CASSAWTSTYNEQFF

clone_size: -
v_call: TRBV12-3/TRBV12-4
d_call: -
j_call: TRBJ2-2
cdr3_nt: TGTGCCAGCAGTTTCACGTCTCAGGGGCGGTCCGGGGAGCTGTTTTTT
cdr3_aa: CASSFTSQGRSGELFF

clone_size: -
v_call: TRBV10-3
d_call: TRBD1
j_call: TRBJ2-7
cdr3_nt: TGTGCCATCAGTGAGCTTGAGGACAGGATAAAATACGAGCAGTACTTC
cdr3_aa: CAISELEDRIKYEQYF

clone_size: -
v_call: TRBV19
d_call: -
j_call: TRBJ1-1
cdr3_nt: TGTGCCAGTAGGGCTTCAGTCTTCACTGAAGCTTTCTTT
cdr3_aa: CASRASVFTEAFF

clone_size: -
v_call: TRBV12-3/TRBV12-4
d_call: -
j_call: TRBJ1-1
cdr3_nt: TGTGCCAGCAGACGGGACCTTTCAACCCCTGAAGCTTTCTTT
cdr3_aa: CASRRDLSTPEAFF

clone_size: few
v_call: TRBV7-2
d_call: -
j_call: TRBJ2-5
cdr3_nt: TGTGCCAGCAGCGTCACCGGGACACCAAAAGAGACCCAGTACTTC
cdr3_aa: CASSVTGTPKETQYF

clone_size: -
v_call: TRBV7-9
d_call: -
j_call: TRBJ1-2
cdr3_nt: TGTGCCAGCACCTCCGCCCAACGAAACTATGGCTACACCTTC
cdr3_aa: CASTSAQRNYGYTF

clone_size: -
v_call: TRBV28
d_call: -
j_call: TRBJ2-1
cdr3_nt: TGTGCCAGCAGTTTGCTTGGCTCCTACAATGAGCAGTTCTTC
cdr3_aa: CASSLLGSYNEQFF

clone_size: -
v_call: TRBV7-3
d_call: TRBD2
j_call: TRBJ2-1
cdr3_nt: TGTGCCAGCAGCCCCCGGACTAGCGGGAGGGTAGGTGAGCAGTTCTTC
cdr3_aa: CASSPRTSGRVGEQFF

clone_size: few
v_call: TRBV19
d_call: -
j_call: TRBJ2-1
cdr3_nt: TGTGCCAGTAGTGTTGGCTTCGCCTTCCGTCAATGGGGTGAGCAGTTCTTC
cdr3_aa: CASSVGFAFRQWGEQFF

clone_size: few
v_call: TRBV7-8
d_call: TRBD1
j_call: TRBJ1-2
cdr3_nt: TGTGCCAGCAGCTCCACAGGGGGACCTACAAACTATGGCTACACCTTC
cdr3_aa: CASSSTGGPTNYGYTF

clone_size: -
v_call: TRBV15
d_call: -
j_call: TRBJ1-1
cdr3_nt: TGTGCCACCAGCCCCGGGACGGCGAACACTGAAGCTTTCTTT
cdr3_aa: CATSPGTANTEAFF

clone_size: few
v_call: TRBV5-5
d_call: -
j_call: TRBJ2-7
cdr3_nt: TGTGCCAGCAGCTTGGCCAAACCCTACGAGCAGTACTTC
cdr3_aa: CASSLAKPYEQYF

clone_size: few
v_call: TRBV7-2
d_call: -
j_call: TRBJ1-5
cdr3_nt: TGTGCCAGCAGCCAGACAGCGGGGAGCAATCAGCCCCAGCATTTT
cdr3_aa: CASSQTAGSNQPQHF

clone_size: few
v_call: TRBV7-2
d_call: -
j_call: TRBJ2-7
cdr3_nt: TGTGCCAGCAGCTCGGACGCGTCCTCCTACGAGCAGTACTTC
cdr3_aa: CASSSDASSYEQYF

clone_size: few
v_call: TRBV12-3/TRBV12-4
d_call: -
j_call: TRBJ2-1
cdr3_nt: TGTGCCACCAGTTCTTACAATGAGCAGTTCTTC
cdr3_aa: CATSSYNEQFF

clone_size: few
v_call: TRBV7-9
d_call: -
j_call: TRBJ2-2
cdr3_nt: TGTGCCAGCAGCTTGGAAAGGACGGCCACGGGAACCGGGGAGCTGTTTTTT
cdr3_aa: CASSLERTATGTGELFF

clone_size: many
v_call: TRBV19
d_call: -
j_call: TRBJ2-7
cdr3_nt: TGTGCCAGTAGTTATCGGGACACGACCTACGAGCAGTACTTC
cdr3_aa: CASSYRDTTYEQYF

clone_size: -
v_call: TRBV12-3/TRBV12-4
d_call: -
j_call: TRBJ2-6
cdr3_nt: TGTGCCAGCAGTTCTTCCAACTCTGGGGCCAACGTCCTGACTTTC
cdr3_aa: CASSSSNSGANVLTF

clone_size: few
v_call: TRBV7-2
d_call: TRBD1
j_call: TRBJ1-6
cdr3_nt: TGTGCCAGCAGCCGGAGAATAGGGGGCGGATCACCCCTCCACTTT
cdr3_aa: CASSRRIGGGSPLHF

clone_size: -
v_call: TRBV15
d_call: -
j_call: TRBJ2-5
cdr3_nt: TGTGCCACCAGCACTGAGAGGGTGCAAGAGACCCAGTACTTC
cdr3_aa: CATSTERVQETQYF

clone_size: -
v_call: TRBV5-5
d_call: TRBD1
j_call: TRBJ2-2
cdr3_nt: TGTGCCAGCAGCTTCGGACAGGGGGTGAACACCGGGGAGCTGTTTTTT
cdr3_aa: CASSFGQGVNTGELFF

clone_size: -
v_call: TRBV7-9
d_call: -
j_call: TRBJ1-5
cdr3_nt: TGTGCCAGCAGCTTTGCAGGCGGGCGCCAGCCCCAGCATTTT
cdr3_aa: CASSFAGGRQPQHF

clone_size: many
v_call: TRBV4-1
d_call: -
j_call: TRBJ1-5
cdr3_nt: TGCGCCAGCAGCCAAGATCCGGGAAACGGCAATCAGCCCCAGCATTTT
cdr3_aa: CASSQDPGNGNQPQHF